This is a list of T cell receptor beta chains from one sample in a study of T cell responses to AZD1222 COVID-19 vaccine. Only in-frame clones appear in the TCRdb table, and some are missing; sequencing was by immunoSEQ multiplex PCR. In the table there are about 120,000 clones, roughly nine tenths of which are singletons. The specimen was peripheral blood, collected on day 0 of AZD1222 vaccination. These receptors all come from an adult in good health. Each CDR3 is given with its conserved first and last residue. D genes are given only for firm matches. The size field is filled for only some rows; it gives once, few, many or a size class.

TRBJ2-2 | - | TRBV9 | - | TGTGCCAGCAGCGTATCGACAGGGGAGCTGTTTTTT | CASSVSTGELFF
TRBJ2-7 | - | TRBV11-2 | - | TGTGCCAGCAGCTTTGGCGGGACTTCTCATGGCGAGCAGTACTTC | CASSFGGTSHGEQYF
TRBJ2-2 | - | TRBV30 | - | TGTGCCTGGAGTCCTCCAGACTTCCCGAACACCGGGGAGCTGTTTTTT | CAWSPPDFPNTGELFF
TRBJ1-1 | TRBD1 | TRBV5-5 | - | TGTGCCAGCAGCCCCAGGGGGCCCGATGAAGCTTTCTTT | CASSPRGPDEAFF
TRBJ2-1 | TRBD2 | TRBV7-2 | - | TGTGCCAGCAGCCGCCCGACTAGCGGGGAGGATGAGCAGTTCTTC | CASSRPTSGEDEQFF
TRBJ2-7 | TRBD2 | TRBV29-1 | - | TGCAGCGTTGAAAGCCGGGGACTAGCGGGAGGGAACGAGCAGTACTTC | CSVESRGLAGGNEQYF
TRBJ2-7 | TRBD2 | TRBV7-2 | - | TGTGCCAGCAGCTGGGGGGGTGGGTCCTACGAGCAGTACTTC | CASSWGGGSYEQYF
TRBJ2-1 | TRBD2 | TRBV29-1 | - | TGCAGCGTCTCTGGGACTAGCGGGGTCAATGAGCAGTTCTTC | CSVSGTSGVNEQFF
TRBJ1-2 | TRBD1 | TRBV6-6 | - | TGTGCCAGCAGTGGGGGGACAGGGGGCACCTATGGCTACACCTTC | CASSGGTGGTYGYTF
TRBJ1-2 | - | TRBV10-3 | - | TGTGCCATCAGCGGCGGGAGGGGACGGGGCTATGGCTACACCTTC | CAISGGRGRGYGYTF
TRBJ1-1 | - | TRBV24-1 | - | TGTGCCACCAGTGATCCCCGGGCGGGGGACACTGAAGCTTTCTTT | CATSDPRAGDTEAFF
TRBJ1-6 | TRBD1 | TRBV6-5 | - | TGTGCCAGCAGTTGGCCGGGACAGGGAGATTCACCCCTCCACTTT | CASSWPGQGDSPLHF
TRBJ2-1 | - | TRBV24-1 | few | TGTGCCACCAGTGATTTGCAAGGGACTGGCAATGAGCAGTTCTTC | CATSDLQGTGNEQFF
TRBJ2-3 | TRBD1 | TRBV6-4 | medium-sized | TGTGCCAGCAGTGGGACAGGGGGCACAGATACGCAGTATTTT | CASSGTGGTDTQYF
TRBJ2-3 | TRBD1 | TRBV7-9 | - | TGTGCCAGCAGCCGGACAGGGGACACAGATACGCAGTATTTT | CASSRTGDTDTQYF
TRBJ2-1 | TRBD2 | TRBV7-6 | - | TGTGCCAGCAGCTTAGCTGGACTAGCGGACAGACCATCCTACAATGAGCAGTTCTTC | CASSLAGLADRPSYNEQFF
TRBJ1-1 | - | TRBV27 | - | TGTGCCAGCAGTTTTTCGGGGACCCTAGGTAATGAAGCTTTCTTT | CASSFSGTLGNEAFF
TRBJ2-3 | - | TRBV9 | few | TGTGCCAGCAGCCTATTAAGGACTACCACAGATACGCAGTATTTT | CASSLLRTTTDTQYF
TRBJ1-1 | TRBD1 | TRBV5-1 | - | TGCGCCAGCAGCTCCGGACAGGGTTACGCTGAAGCTTTCTTT | CASSSGQGYAEAFF
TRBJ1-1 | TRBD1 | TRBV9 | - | TGTGCCAGCAGCCCCTATTCTGCCCAGGGGGCAAGAACTGAAGCTTTCTTT | CASSPYSAQGARTEAFF
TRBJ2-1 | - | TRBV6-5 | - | TGTGCCAGCAGTTACCGTACAGAATACAATGAGCAGTTCTTC | CASSYRTEYNEQFF
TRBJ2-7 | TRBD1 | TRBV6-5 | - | TGTGCCAGCAGTTACATACAGGGGCCCTACGAGCAGTACTTC | CASSYIQGPYEQYF
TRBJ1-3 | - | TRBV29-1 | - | TGCAGCGTTGAAGATCGCGAGGCAGGGAGGGAAGTTAACACCATATATTTT | CSVEDREAGREVNTIYF
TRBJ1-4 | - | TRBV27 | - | TGTGCCAGCAGTTTGGGGGGAGAAAAACTGTTTTTT | CASSLGGEKLFF
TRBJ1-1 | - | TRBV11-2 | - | TGTGCCAGCAGCTTAGACCGGAACACTGAAGCTTTCTTT | CASSLDRNTEAFF
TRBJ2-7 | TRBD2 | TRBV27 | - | TGTGCCAGCAGTGCAAGGGGCGGGGGGCTCTACGAGCAGTACTTC | CASSARGGGLYEQYF
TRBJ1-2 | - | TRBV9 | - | TGTGCCAGCAGCGTAGGGAGACCCGGGGGGGCAGAAGGCTACACCTTC | CASSVGRPGGAEGYTF
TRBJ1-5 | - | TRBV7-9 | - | TGTGCCAGCAGCTTAGGAGGGTTCGATCAGCCCCAGCATTTT | CASSLGGFDQPQHF
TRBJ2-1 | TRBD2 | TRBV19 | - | TGTGCCAGTAGTACCGAGCGGGGGGCCCGCTACAATGAGCAGTTCTTC | CASSTERGARYNEQFF
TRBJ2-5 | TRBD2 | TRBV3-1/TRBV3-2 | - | TGTGCCAGCAGCCAAGTGGCACTAGCGGGGGAAGAGACCCAGTACTTC | CASSQVALAGEETQYF
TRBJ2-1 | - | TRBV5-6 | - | TGTGCCAGCACGGCAGGGGGGCGGCAGTTCTTC | CASTAGGRQFF
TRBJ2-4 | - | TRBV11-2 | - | TGTGCCAGCAGCGGAATGGGGGCCAAAAACATTCAGTACTTC | CASSGMGAKNIQYF
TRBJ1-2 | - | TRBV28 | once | TGTGCCAGCAGCCAGGCAGGATTGAGCTACACCTTC | CASSQAGLSYTF
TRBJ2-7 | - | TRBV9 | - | TGTGCCAGCAGCGTAGCTCCGTGGTCCTACGAGCAGTACTTC | CASSVAPWSYEQYF
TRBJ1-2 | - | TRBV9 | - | TGTGCCAGCAGCGGATACGGGACATATGACTATGGCTACACCTTC | CASSGYGTYDYGYTF
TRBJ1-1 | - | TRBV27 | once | TGTGCCAGCGTTAGCTTCGCTGAAGCTTTCTTT | CASVSFAEAFF
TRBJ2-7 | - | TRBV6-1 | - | TGTGCCAGCAGTGAACTATTGTCGGGTGACGACGAGCAGTACTTC | CASSELLSGDDEQYF
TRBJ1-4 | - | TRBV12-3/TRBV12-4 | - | TGTGCCAGCAGTTTAGGGGGGCGCAAACTGTTTTTT | CASSLGGRKLFF
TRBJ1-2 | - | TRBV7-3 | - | TGTGCCAGCAGTCCCTATCGGCAGGGCTATGGCTACACCTTC | CASSPYRQGYGYTF
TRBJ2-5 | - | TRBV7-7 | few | TGTGCCAGCAGCTCTTTTGGGGGTATAACCCCACAAGAGACCCAGTACTTC | CASSSFGGITPQETQYF
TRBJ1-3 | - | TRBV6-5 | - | TGTGCCAGCAGCGACTTCTCCTCTGGAAACACCATATATTTT | CASSDFSSGNTIYF
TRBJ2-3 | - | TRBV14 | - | TGTGCCAGCAGCCAGATCACAGATACGCAGTATTTT | CASSQITDTQYF
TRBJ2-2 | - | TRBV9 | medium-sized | TGTGCCAGCAGCGAGTGGGACGGGGCCGTCGGGGAGCTGTTTTTT | CASSEWDGAVGELFF
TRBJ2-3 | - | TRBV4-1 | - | TGCGCCAGCAGCCAGGGGGACTTCCTAATCCTCACAGATACGCAGTATTTT | CASSQGDFLILTDTQYF
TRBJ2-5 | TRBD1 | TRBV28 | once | TGTGCCAGTAAAAGATGGACAGGGCAAGAGACCCAGTACTTC | CASKRWTGQETQYF
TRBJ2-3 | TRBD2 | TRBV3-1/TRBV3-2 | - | TGTGCCAGCAGTCCTTTCCTTGGACTAGCATTTAGCACAGATACGCAGTATTTT | CASSPFLGLAFSTDTQYF
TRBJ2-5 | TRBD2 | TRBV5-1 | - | TGCGCCAGCAGCTTGGCTACTAGCGGGGGGTTGTACCAAGAGACCCAGTACTTC | CASSLATSGGLYQETQYF
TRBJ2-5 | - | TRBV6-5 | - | TGTGCCAGCAGTTACGCTATGGGGGGCGAGACCCAGTACTTC | CASSYAMGGETQYF
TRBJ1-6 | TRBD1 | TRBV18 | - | TGTGCCAGCTCACCGGGACAGCATAATTCACCCCTCCACTTT | CASSPGQHNSPLHF
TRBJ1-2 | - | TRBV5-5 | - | TGTGCCAGCAGCTTGGTTGGGGGGAGCTACACCTTC | CASSLVGGSYTF
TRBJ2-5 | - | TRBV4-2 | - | TGTGCCAGCAGCCACCTCGGACTTTCGGAGACCCAGTACTTC | CASSHLGLSETQYF
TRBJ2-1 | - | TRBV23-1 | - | TGCGCCAGCAGTCAATCCAAGGCCGGTAATGAGCAGTTCTTC | CASSQSKAGNEQFF
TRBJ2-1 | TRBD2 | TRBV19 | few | TGTGCCAGTAGTAGGGGACTAGCGGGAGGTAAACAATCCTACAATGAGCAGTTCTTC | CASSRGLAGGKQSYNEQFF
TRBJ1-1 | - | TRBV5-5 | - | TGTGCCAGCAGCTGGGGGCGGAACACTGAAGCTTTCTTT | CASSWGRNTEAFF
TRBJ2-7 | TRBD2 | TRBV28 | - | TGTGCCAGCAGTTTAGCGGCGGGGGGACCCTACGAGCAGTACTTC | CASSLAAGGPYEQYF
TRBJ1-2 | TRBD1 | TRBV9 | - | TGTGCCAGCAGCGCCCTGGACAGGGGGGTGTTTGGCTACACCTTC | CASSALDRGVFGYTF
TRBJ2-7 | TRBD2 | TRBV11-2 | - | TGTGCCAGCAGCCATTCGACTAGCGGGGGCCCGAACTCCTACGAGCAGTACTTC | CASSHSTSGGPNSYEQYF
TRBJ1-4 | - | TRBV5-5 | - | TGTGCCAGCAGCCAGCTTGCCGGGGTAAATGAAAAACTGTTTTTT | CASSQLAGVNEKLFF
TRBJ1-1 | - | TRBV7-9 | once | TGTGCCAGCAGCGGAAAAGGGGGATTCACTGAAGCTTTCTTT | CASSGKGGFTEAFF